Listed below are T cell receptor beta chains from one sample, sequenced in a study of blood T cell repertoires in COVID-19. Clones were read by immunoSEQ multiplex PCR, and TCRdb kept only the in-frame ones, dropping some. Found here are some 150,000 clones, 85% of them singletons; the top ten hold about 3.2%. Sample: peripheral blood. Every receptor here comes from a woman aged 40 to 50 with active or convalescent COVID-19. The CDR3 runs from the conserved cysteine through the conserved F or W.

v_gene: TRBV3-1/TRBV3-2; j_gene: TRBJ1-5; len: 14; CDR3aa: CASSQAGVNQPQHF
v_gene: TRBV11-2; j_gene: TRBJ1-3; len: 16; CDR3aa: CASSLVHILPGNTIYF
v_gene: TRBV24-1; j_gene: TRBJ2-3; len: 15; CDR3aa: CATSVPSDKQDTQYF
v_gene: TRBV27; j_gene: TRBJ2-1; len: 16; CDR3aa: CASSPTSGRDMDEQFF
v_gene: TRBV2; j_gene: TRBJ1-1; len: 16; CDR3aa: CASSFSPGTLNTEAFF
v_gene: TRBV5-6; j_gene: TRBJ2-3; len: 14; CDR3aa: CASSLARRRDTQYF
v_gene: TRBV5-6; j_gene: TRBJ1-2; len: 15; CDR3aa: CASSLVGARDYGYTF
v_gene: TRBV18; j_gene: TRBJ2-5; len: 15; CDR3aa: CASSPPGVGKETQYF
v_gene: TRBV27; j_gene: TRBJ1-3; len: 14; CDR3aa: CASSHGSSGNTIYF
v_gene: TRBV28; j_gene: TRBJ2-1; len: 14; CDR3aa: CASSFDSSYNEQFF
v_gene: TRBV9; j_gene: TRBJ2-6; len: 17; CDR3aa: CASTPPTGLPGANVLTF
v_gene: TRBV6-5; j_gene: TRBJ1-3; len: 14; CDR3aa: CASSYFKGGNTIYF
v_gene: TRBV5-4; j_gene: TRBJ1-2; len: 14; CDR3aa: CASSLADRLWLRTF
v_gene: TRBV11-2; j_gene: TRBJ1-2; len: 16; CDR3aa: CASNKGGGQDSYGYTF
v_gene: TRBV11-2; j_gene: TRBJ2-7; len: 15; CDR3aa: CASSLGAGGPYEQYF
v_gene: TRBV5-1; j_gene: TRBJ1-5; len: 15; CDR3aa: CASSAEGQGLQPQHF
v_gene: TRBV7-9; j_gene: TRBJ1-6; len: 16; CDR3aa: CASSFGQNSYNSPLHF
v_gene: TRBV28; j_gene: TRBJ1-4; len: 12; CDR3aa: CASSETNEKLFF
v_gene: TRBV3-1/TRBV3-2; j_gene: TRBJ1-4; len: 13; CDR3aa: CASSHPDSRKLFF
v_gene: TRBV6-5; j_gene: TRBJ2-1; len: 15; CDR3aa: CASSQRQGIYNEQFF
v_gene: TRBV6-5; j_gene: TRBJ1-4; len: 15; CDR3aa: CASRPTGRANEKLFF
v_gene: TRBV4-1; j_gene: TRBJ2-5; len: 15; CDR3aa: CASSQNSGGPETQYF
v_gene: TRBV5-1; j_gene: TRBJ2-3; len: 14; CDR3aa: CASSPRTYKDTQYF
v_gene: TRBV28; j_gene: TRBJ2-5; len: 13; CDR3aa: CASLTGNQETQYF
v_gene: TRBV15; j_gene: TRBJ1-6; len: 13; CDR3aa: CATSRDPQSPLHF
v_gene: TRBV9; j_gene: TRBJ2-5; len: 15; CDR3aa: CASSVGGGGAETQYF
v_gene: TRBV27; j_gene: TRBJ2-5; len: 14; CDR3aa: CASSSRGYQETQYF
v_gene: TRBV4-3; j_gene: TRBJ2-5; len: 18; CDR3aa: CASSQDRGVAGVSETQYF
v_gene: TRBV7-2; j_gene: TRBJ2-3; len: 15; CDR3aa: CASSLGGLGTDTQYF
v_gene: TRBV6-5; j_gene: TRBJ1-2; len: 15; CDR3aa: CASSQRQRLNYGYTF
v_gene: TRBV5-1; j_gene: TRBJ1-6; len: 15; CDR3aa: CASSFSHRGESPLHF
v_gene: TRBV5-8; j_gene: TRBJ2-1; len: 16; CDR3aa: CASSRGGGRISNEQFF
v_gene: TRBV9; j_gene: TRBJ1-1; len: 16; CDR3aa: CASSARPRGRDTEAFF
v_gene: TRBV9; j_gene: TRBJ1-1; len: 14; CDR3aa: CASSGDTGISEAFF
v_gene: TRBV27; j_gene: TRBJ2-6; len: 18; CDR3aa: CASSLFRQSNSGANVLTF
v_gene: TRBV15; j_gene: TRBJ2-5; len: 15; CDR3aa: CATSRGGTGGETQYF
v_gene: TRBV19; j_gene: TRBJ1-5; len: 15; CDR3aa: CASSTTGLGNQPQHF
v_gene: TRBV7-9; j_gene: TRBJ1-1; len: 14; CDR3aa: CASSSQGRNTEAFF
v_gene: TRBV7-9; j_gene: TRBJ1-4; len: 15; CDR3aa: CASSPRTGTNEKLFF